The entry below gives a single TCR beta chain sequence along with its context. The data were obtained in a study of blood T cell repertoires in COVID-19. The table came from immunoSEQ multiplex PCR; TCRdb's copy has only in-frame clones and leaves some out. In the table there are roughly 390,000 clones, around 87% of which are singletons. V lost 5 bases, J lost 3 bases, and 19 bases lay in between. The CDR3 loop spans 16 amino acids. CDR1 and CDR2 from the germline V gene are MNHEY and SMNVEV (reference sequence). The sequenced sample consisted of peripheral blood. This rearrangement joins TRBV27 to TRBJ1-1, with D possibly matching TRBD1 (5 bases). The sequence was collected from a woman in her twenties or thirties with COVID-19, enrolled during active disease. For the CDR3, the DNA is TGTGCCAGCAGTCCCAACCCCAAGGGGTATCACACTGAAGCTTTCTTT. This translates into CASSPNPKGYHTEAFF.